What follows describes a single TCR beta chain. No antigen is known for it. The data are from a study of cytotoxic CD8 clonotypes in ibrutinib-treated CLL. As for the study in general: Enrolment comprised some 10 relapsed/refractory and around 15 treatment-naive patients; roughly 18 were IGHV unmutated. Once treatment had gone on for a median of around eleven months, range 6 to 36, response samples were drawn. Study results and limitations: Clonality grew at ibrutinib response; at progression, it decreased back toward baseline.

Some clones are missing from TCRdb's copy, which holds only in-frame ones; the method was immunoSEQ multiplex PCR. The sample has about 32,000 clones, 71% seen once. The CDR3 totals 13 residues. With 0 bases removed from V and 5 bases from J, the gap between germline ends came to 4 bases. In germline, CDR1 is MNHNY, CDR2 SVGAGI (reference sequence). The clonotype was recovered from a human donor with chronic lymphocytic leukemia. The sample here was PBMCs, taken at disease progression, from a patient treated with ibrutinib. This rearrangement joins TRBV6-6 to TRBJ2-2; D remains unclear. The CDR3 coding sequence is TGTGCCAGCAGTTACTCCGGGACCGGGGAGCTGTTTTTT. It translates to CASSYSGTGELFF.